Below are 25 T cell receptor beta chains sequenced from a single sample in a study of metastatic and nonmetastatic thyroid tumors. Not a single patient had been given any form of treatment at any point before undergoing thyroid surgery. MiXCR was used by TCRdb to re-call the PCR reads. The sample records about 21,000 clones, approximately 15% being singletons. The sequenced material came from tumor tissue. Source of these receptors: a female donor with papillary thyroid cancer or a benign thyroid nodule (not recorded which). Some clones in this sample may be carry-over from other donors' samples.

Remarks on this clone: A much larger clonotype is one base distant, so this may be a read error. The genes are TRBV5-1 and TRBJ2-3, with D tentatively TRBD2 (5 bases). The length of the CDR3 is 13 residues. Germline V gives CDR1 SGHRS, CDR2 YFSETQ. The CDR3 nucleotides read TGCGCCAGCACGGGTTCTAGCACAGATGCGCAGTATTTT. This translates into CASTGSSTDAQYF.

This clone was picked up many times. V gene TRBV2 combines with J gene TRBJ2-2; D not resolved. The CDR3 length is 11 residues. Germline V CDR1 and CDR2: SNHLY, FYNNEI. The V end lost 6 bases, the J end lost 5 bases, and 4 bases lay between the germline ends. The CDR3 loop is CASRQTGELFF. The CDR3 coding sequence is TGTGCCAGCAGGCAGACCGGGGAGCTGTTTTTT.

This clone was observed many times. The CDR3, as DNA: TGTGCCTGGAGTGCCCTAACCGGGACACAAAAAAATCAGCCCCAGCATTTT. Residues: CAWSALTGTQKNQPQHF. The chain links TRBV30 to TRBJ1-5; tentative D call: TRBD1 (6 bases). The CDR3 runs to 17 residues. From germline, CDR1 is GTSNPN and CDR2 SVGIG (reference sequence). Trimming shortened V by 1 base and J by 4 bases, and 20 bases separated the two germline ends.

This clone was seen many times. The DNA for the CDR3 is TGCAGTGCGAGTACAGGGAGTAACTATGGCTACACCTTC. Translation: CSASTGSNYGYTF. The V call is TRBV20-1, the J call TRBJ1-2, with TRBD1 as a possible D gene (6 bases). V lost 6 bases and J lost 1, with 12 bases in between. CDR3 length: 13 residues. Germline assignment: CDR1 DFQATT and CDR2 SNEGSKA (reference sequence).

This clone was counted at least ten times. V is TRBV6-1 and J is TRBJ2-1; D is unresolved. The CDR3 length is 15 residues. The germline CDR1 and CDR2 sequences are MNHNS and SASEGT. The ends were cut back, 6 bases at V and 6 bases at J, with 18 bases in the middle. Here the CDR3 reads CASRSLSEVGNEQFF. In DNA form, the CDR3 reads TGTGCCAGCAGGTCATTATCCGAGGTGGGCAATGAGCAGTTCTTC.

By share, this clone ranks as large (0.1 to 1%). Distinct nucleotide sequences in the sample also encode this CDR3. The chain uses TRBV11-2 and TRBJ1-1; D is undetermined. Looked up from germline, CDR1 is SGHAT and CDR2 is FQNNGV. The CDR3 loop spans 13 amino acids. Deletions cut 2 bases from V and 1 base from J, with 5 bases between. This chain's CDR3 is CASSLWGNTEAFF. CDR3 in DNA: TGTGCCAGCAGCTTATGGGGGAACACTGAAGCTTTCTTT.

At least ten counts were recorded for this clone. The CDR3 loop is CASSPNRNSGNTIYF. CDR3 bases: TGTGCCAGCAGTCCTAACAGGAACTCTGGAAACACCATATATTTT. V and J are TRBV27 and TRBJ1-3; TRBD1 might be the D (5 bases). V was trimmed by 5 bases and J by 0 bases, leaving 11 bases between them. The CDR3 sequence is 15 residues long. Germline V gives CDR1 MNHEY, CDR2 SMNVEV (reference sequence).

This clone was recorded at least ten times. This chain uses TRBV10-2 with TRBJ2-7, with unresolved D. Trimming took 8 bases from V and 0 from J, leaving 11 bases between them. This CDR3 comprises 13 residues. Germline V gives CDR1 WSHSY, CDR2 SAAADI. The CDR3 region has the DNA TGCGCCAGCGGGAATCGTCGCTCCTACGAGCAGTACTTC. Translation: CASGNRRSYEQYF.

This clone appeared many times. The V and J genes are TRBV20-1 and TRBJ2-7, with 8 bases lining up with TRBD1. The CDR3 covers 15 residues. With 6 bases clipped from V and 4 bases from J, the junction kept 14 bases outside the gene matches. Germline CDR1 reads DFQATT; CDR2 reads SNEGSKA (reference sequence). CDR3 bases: TGCAGTGCCGTCCCCCCGGGACAGGTATTTTACGAGCAGTACTTC. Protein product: CSAVPPGQVFYEQYF.

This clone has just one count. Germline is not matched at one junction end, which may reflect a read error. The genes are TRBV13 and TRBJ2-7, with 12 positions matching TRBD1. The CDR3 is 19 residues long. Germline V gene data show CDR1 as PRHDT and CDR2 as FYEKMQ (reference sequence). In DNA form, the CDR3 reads TGCGCCAGCAGCTACGGGGACAGGGGGCCTAGATATGGGTCCTACGAGCAGTACTTC. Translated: CASSYGDRGPRYGSYEQYF.

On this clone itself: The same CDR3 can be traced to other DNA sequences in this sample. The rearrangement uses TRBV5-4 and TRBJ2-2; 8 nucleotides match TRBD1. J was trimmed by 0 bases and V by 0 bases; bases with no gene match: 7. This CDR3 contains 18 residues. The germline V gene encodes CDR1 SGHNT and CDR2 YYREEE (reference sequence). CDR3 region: CASSLAARGPSNTGELFF. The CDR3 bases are TGTGCCAGCAGCTTGGCCGCCAGGGGGCCTTCGAACACCGGGGAGCTGTTTTTT.

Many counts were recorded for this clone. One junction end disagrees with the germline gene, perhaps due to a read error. CDR3 region: CASSLGGQETQYF. CDR3 nucleotide sequence: TGTGCTAGCAGCCTCGGGGGGCAAGAGACCCAGTACTTC. This sequence joins TRBV7-7 and TRBJ2-5; 7 bases map to TRBD2. CDR1 and CDR2 from the germline V gene are SSHAT and FNYEAQ (reference sequence). This CDR3 is built from 13 residues. Variable domain in full (rest from reference TRBV7-7 and TRBJ2-5): GAGVSQSPRYKVTKRGQDVTLRCDPISSHATLYWYQQALGQGPEFLTYFNYEAQPDKSGLPSDRFSAERPEGSISTLTIQRTEQRDSAMYRCASSLGGQETQYFGPGTRLLVL.

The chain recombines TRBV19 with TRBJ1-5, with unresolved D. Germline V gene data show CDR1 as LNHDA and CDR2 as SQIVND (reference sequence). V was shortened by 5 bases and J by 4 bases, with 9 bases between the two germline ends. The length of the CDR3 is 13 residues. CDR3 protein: CASSRSGNQPQHF. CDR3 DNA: TGTGCCAGTAGTCGGTCTGGTAATCAGCCCCAGCATTTT.

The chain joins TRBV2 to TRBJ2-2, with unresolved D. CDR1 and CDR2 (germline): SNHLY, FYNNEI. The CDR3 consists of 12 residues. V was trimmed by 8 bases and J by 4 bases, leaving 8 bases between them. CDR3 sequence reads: CASLSGTGELFF. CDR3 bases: TGTGCCAGCTTATCAGGCACCGGGGAGCTGTTTTTT.

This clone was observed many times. CDR3 in amino acids: CSARQDRGGQPQHF. CDR3 nucleotides: TGCAGTGCTAGACAGGACAGGGGAGGTCAGCCCCAGCATTTT. V gene TRBV20-1 combines with J gene TRBJ1-5; 9 bases map to TRBD1. The CDR3 covers 14 residues. Looked up from germline, CDR1 is DFQATT and CDR2 is SNEGSKA (reference sequence). The V segment lost 2 bases and the J segment 6 bases; nucleotides outside the gene matches: 5.

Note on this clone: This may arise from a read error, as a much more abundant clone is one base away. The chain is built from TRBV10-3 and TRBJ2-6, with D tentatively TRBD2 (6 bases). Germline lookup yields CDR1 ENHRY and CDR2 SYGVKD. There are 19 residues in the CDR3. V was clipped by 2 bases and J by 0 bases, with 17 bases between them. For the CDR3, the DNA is TGTGCCATCAGTGAGGGCCCGGGGGTGATTCTCTCTGGGGCCAACGTCCTGACTTTC. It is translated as CAISEGPGVILSGANVLTF.

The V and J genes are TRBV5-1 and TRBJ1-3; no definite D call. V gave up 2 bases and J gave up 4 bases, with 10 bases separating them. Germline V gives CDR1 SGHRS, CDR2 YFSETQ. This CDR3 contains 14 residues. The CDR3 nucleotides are TGCGCCAGCAGCTTAATGGATGCGGGAAACACCATATATTTT. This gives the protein CASSLMDAGNTIYF.

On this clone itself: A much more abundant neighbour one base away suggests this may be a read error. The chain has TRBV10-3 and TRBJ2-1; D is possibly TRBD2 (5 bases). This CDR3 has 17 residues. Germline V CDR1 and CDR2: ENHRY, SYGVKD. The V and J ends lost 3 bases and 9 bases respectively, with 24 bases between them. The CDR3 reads CAISEESGLASVCEQFF. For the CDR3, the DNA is TGTGCCATCAGTGAAGAATCCGGCCTAGCAAGTGTATGTGAGCAGTTCTTC.

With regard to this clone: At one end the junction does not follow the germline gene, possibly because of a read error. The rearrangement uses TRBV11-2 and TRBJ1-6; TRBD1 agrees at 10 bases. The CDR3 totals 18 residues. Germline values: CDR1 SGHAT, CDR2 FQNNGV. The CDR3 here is CASILVGQGVWSPSPLHF. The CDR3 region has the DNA TGTGCCAGCATCTTAGTAGGACAGGGGGTTTGGTCTCCATCACCCCTCCACTTT.

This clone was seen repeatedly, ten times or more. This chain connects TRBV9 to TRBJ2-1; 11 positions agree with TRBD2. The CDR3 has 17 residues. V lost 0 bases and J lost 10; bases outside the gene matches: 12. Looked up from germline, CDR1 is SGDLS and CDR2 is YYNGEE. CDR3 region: CASSVGPISGGAREQFF. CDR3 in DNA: TGTGCCAGCAGCGTAGGCCCCATTAGCGGGGGGGCCCGGGAGCAGTTCTTC.

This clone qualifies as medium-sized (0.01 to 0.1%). CDR3 in amino acids: CASRGQVEGYTF. CDR3 nucleotide sequence: TGTGCCAGCAGGGGACAAGTGGAGGGCTACACCTTC. The chain couples TRBV12-3 or TRBV12-4 to TRBJ1-2; a possible D gene is TRBD1 (6 bases). CDR3 length: 12 amino acids. Trimming pared 6 bases from V and 8 bases from J, leaving 13 bases between.

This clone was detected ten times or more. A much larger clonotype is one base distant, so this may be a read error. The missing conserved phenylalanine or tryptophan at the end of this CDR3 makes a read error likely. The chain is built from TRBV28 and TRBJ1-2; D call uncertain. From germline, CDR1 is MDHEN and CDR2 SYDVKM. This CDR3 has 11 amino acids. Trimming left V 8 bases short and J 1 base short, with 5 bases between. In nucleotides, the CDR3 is TGTGCCAGCGGACTTAACTATGGCTACACCCTC. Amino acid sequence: CASGLNYGYTL.

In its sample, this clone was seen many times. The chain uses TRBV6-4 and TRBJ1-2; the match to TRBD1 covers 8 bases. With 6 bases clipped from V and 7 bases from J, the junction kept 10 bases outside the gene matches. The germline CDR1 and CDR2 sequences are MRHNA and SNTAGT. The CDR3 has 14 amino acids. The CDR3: CASSSGQGSGGYTF. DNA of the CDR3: TGTGCCAGCAGCTCCGGACAGGGCTCCGGTGGCTACACCTTC.

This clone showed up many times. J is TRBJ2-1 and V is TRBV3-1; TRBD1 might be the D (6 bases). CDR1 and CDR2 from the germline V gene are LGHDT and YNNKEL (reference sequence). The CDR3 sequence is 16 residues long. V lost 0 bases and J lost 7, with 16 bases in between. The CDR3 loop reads CASSQEGLQGGNEQFF. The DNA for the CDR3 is TGTGCCAGCAGCCAAGAGGGGCTACAGGGCGGTAATGAGCAGTTCTTC.

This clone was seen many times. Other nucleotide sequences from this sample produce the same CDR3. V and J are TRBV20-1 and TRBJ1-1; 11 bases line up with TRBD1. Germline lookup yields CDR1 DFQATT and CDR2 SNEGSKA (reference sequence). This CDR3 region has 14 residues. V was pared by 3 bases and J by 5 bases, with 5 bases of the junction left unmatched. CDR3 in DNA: TGCAGTGCTAGGGACAGGGGGCTGGGGACTGAAGCTTTCTTT. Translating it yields CSARDRGLGTEAFF.